Below, 26 T cell receptor beta chains from the same sample are listed, as sequenced in a study of response to subunit inactivated influenza vaccine. One entry per CDR3 protein, called by TCRdb with MiXCR from the RT-PCR reads. The top ten hold roughly 6.4% of the sample, which has around 760,000 distinct CDR3 sequences, around 14% seen once. Sequenced here: PBMCs from blood, sampled approximately 15 days before vaccination. The receptors here all came from a man over 45 who received an inactivated influenza vaccine.

The chain uses TRBV24-1 and TRBJ1-2, with 7 bases aligning to TRBD1. This CDR3 is 13 amino acids long. V lost 4 bases to trimming and J lost 4 bases; unmatched junction nucleotides: 2. Germline values: CDR1 KGHDR, CDR2 SFDVKD. In DNA, the CDR3 is TGTGCCACCAGTGAACGGGACAGCTATGGCTACACCTTC. Protein product: CATSERDSYGYTF.

The chain couples TRBV2 to TRBJ2-3, with 11 bases identical to TRBD1. The CDR3 contains 14 residues. Germline CDR1 and CDR2: SNHLY and FYNNEI. V shed 5 bases and J 7 bases; nucleotides not matched to a gene: 5. The DNA for the CDR3 is TGTGCCAGCAGTTTCGGGACAGGGGGATATACGCAGTATTTT. Translated: CASSFGTGGYTQYF.

This chain uses TRBV4-2 with TRBJ1-1; D gene unclear. V lost 0 bases to trimming and J lost 0 bases, with 11 bases between them. The V gene's germline CDR1 is LGHNA and CDR2 YNFKEQ. CDR3 length equals 16 residues. The CDR3 DNA sequence: TGTGCCAGCAGCCAAGAGGTCCGGGAAATGAACACTGAAGCTTTCTTT. The encoded protein is CASSQEVREMNTEAFF.

This clonotype was seen repeatedly, ten times or more. The chain is built from TRBV18 and TRBJ2-1, with 11 bases aligning to TRBD2. The junction had 5 bases not matched to a gene; V was cut back by 0 bases and J by 7 bases. This CDR3 has 16 amino acids. Per germline, CDR1 KGHSH and CDR2 LQKENI. The CDR3 region is CASSPPPLAGVNEQFF. The CDR3 coding sequence is TGTGCCAGCTCACCACCCCCACTAGCGGGAGTTAATGAGCAGTTCTTC.

This sequence joins TRBV2 and TRBJ2-3, with a possible D match to TRBD1 (6 bases). The germline CDR1 and CDR2 sequences are SNHLY and FYNNEI. The V end was cut by 8 bases, the J end by 2 bases, with 8 bases between. The length of the CDR3 is 12 residues. DNA for the CDR3: TGTGCCAGCCACAGGGACACAGATACGCAGTATTTT. It specifies CASHRDTDTQYF.

This clonotype was seen many times. The chain employs TRBV3-1 and TRBJ2-1; 9 nucleotides line up with TRBD2. V gave up 5 bases and J gave up 1 base; unmatched junction bases: 9. This CDR3 region has 17 residues. Germline assignment: CDR1 LGHDT and CDR2 YNNKEL (reference sequence). The CDR3 bases are TGTGCCAGCAGCTCCATGGCGGGGGGGCTTTCCTACAATGAGCAGTTCTTC. Residues: CASSSMAGGLSYNEQFF.

This clonotype came up many times. This chain links TRBV6-5 with TRBJ1-6; D is uncertain. Germline V gene lookup returns CDR1 MNHEY and CDR2 SVGAGI. V was shortened by 0 bases and J by 9 bases, with 12 bases between the two germline ends. This CDR3 has 15 residues. The CDR3 nucleotides read TGTGCCAGCAGTTACTCTGCGGGAAGCGGTTCACCCCTCCACTTT. Translating gives CASSYSAGSGSPLHF.

This chain uses TRBV24-1 with TRBJ1-5, with 7 positions matching TRBD1. V gave up 4 bases and J gave up 4 bases; unmatched junction bases: 3. Germline CDR1 is KGHDR and CDR2 is SFDVKD. There are 14 residues in the CDR3. CDR3 in amino acids: CATSEPGGNQPQHF. The CDR3 DNA sequence: TGTGCCACCAGTGAGCCAGGGGGTAATCAGCCCCAGCATTTT.

This clonotype has a handful of counts. The chain combines TRBV6-1 with TRBJ1-5; D perhaps matches TRBD1 (6 bases). The CDR3 runs to 15 residues. V lost 6 bases and J lost 1, with 13 bases in between. Per germline, CDR1 MNHNS and CDR2 SASEGT. The CDR3 DNA is TGTGCCAGCAGGGTTGGACAGCCGAGCAATCAGCCCCAGCATTTT. It yields the protein CASRVGQPSNQPQHF.

This clonotype was counted ten times or more. The chain recombines TRBV6-1 with TRBJ1-5, with 8 positions matching TRBD1. V was pared by 5 bases and J by 2 bases, with 5 bases of the junction left unmatched. Germline V gene lookup returns CDR1 MNHNS and CDR2 SASEGT. The CDR3 consists of 15 residues. The CDR3 protein is CASSRGQGGNQPQHF. In nucleotides, the CDR3 is TGTGCCAGCAGTCGTGGACAGGGAGGCAATCAGCCCCAGCATTTT.

A few counts support this clonotype. The chain carries TRBV20-1 and TRBJ1-1, with 8 bases lining up with TRBD1. J was trimmed by 4 bases and V by 0 bases; bases with no gene match: 4. CDR1 and CDR2 (germline): DFQATT, SNEGSKA (reference sequence). This CDR3 is 14 amino acids long. The CDR3 is CSARDYGTGTEAFF. DNA of the CDR3: TGCAGTGCTAGAGATTACGGGACAGGCACTGAAGCTTTCTTT.

This rearrangement joins TRBV5-1 to TRBJ2-3; TRBD2 matches at 10 bases. V shed 1 base, J shed 2 bases, and the junction held 7 bases outside the gene matches. Germline lookup yields CDR1 SGHRS and CDR2 YFSETQ. This CDR3 region has 17 residues. The CDR3 region has the DNA TGCGCCAGCAGCTTGTCTAGGACTAGCGGCCCCACAGATACGCAGTATTTT. This gives the protein CASSLSRTSGPTDTQYF.

This clonotype has a handful of counts. The chain has TRBV20-1 and TRBJ2-7, with TRBD2 matching 10 bases. Trimming at V came to 6 bases and at J to 3 bases, leaving 5 bases not matched to a gene. Germline values: CDR1 DFQATT, CDR2 SNEGSKA (reference sequence). CDR3 length: 13 amino acids. CDR3 sequence: CSAASGSDYEQYF. For the CDR3, the DNA is TGCAGTGCCGCTAGCGGGAGCGACTACGAGCAGTACTTC.

The chain has TRBV29-1 and TRBJ2-1, with 8 nucleotides matching TRBD2. The CDR3 spans 14 residues. Per germline, CDR1 SQVTM and CDR2 ANQGSEA. J gave up 4 bases and V 2 bases, and 4 bases lay outside the gene matches. The CDR3 spells CSVEIAGNYNEQFF. Here the CDR3 DNA reads TGCAGCGTTGAAATAGCGGGGAATTACAATGAGCAGTTCTTC.

The J gene is TRBJ2-3, the V gene TRBV27, with 11 bases that match TRBD2. The CDR3 has 17 residues. V lost 7 bases and J lost 6; bases outside the gene matches: 15. In germline, CDR1 is MNHEY, CDR2 SMNVEV (reference sequence). CDR3 DNA: TGTGCCAGCATCAACCTGGGGCTAGCGGGGGGTAAGGATACGCAGTATTTT. It codes for CASINLGLAGGKDTQYF.

The CDR3 DNA is TGTGCCAGCAGTTCCTGGGGACAGCTAGCCAAAAACATTCAGTACTTC. It is translated as CASSSWGQLAKNIQYF. The chain joins TRBV28 to TRBJ2-4, with 7 bases identical to TRBD1. V lost 4 bases to trimming and J lost 0 bases; unmatched junction nucleotides: 6. CDR3 length: 16 amino acids. The germline gives CDR1 MDHEN, CDR2 SYDVKM.

The chain employs TRBV20-1 and TRBJ1-1, with TRBD1 as a possible D gene (5 bases). CDR3 length: 14 amino acids. Trimming left V 4 bases short and J 5 bases short, with 17 bases between. Germline lookup yields CDR1 DFQATT and CDR2 SNEGSKA (reference sequence). CDR3: CSAKEGEGGTEAFF. Written as DNA, the CDR3 is TGCAGTGCTAAGGAAGGGGAGGGAGGGACTGAAGCTTTCTTT.

This clonotype was found many times. A junction boundary mismatches the germline segment, possibly from a read error. The chain employs TRBV5-1 and TRBJ2-7, with 9 bases identical to TRBD2. CDR3 length equals 15 residues. Germline V lookup: CDR1 SGHRS, CDR2 YFSETQ. The CDR3 protein is CASSLVAGGPYEQYF. In nucleotides, the CDR3 is TGTGCCAGCAGTTTGGTGGCGGGGGGGCCCTACGAGCAGTACTTC. The full variable domain, in which reference TRBV5-1 and TRBJ2-7 provide the parts outside the CDR3, is KAGVTQTPRYLIKTRGQQVTLSCSPISGHRSVSWYQQTPGQGLQFLFEYFSETQRNKGNFPGRFSGRQFSNSRSEMNVSTLELGDSALYLCASSLVAGGPYEQYFGPGTRLTVT.

The CDR3 DNA reads TGTGCCAGCAGCTCCAGACACAGGGGGCTGGACGAGCAGTACTTC. The encoded protein is CASSSRHRGLDEQYF. This chain links TRBV7-8 with TRBJ2-7; 9 nucleotides line up with TRBD1. The ends lost 4 bases at V and 5 bases at J; junction bases unmatched: 9. This CDR3 is built from 15 residues. Germline-derived CDR1 and CDR2 are SGHVS and FQNEAQ.

V gene TRBV7-2 combines with J gene TRBJ1-2; TRBD1 matches at 11 bases. Trimming cost V 5 bases and J 8 bases; bases outside gene matches: 10. The CDR3 loop spans 15 amino acids. In germline, CDR1 is SGHTA, CDR2 FQGNSA. CDR3 DNA sequence: TGTGCCAGCAGCGGGACAGGGGGGCCACTATACGGCTACACCTTC. This gives the protein CASSGTGGPLYGYTF.

This chain's CDR3 is CASSLVGSGEQYF. DNA for the CDR3: TGCGCCAGCAGCTTGGTCGGGTCGGGCGAGCAGTACTTC. This chain connects TRBV5-1 to TRBJ2-7; D is ambiguous. CDR1 is SGHRS and CDR2 is YFSETQ in the germline V gene. V lost 0 bases, J lost 6 bases, and 10 bases lay in between. This CDR3 is 13 amino acids long.

This chain uses TRBV4-1 with TRBJ2-5; no clear D. The CDR3 is 13 amino acids. The V end lost 1 base, the J end lost 4 bases, and 7 bases lay between the germline ends. The germline V gene encodes CDR1 MGHRA and CDR2 YSYEKL. The CDR3 loop reads CASSQGLGETQYF. Here the CDR3 DNA reads TGCGCCAGCAGCCAAGGGCTGGGAGAGACCCAGTACTTC.

This chain joins TRBV9 and TRBJ2-2; D is undetermined. Deletions cut 0 bases from V and 9 bases from J, with 15 bases between. CDR3 length equals 15 residues. CDR1 is SGDLS and CDR2 is YYNGEE in the germline V gene. Here the CDR3 DNA reads TGTGCCAGCAGCGTAGACTCGGACCTGGGTCGGGAGCTGTTTTTT. Protein: CASSVDSDLGRELFF.

This clonotype occurred a few times. The V gene is TRBV7-2, the J gene TRBJ2-5; tentative D call: TRBD1 (5 bases). The CDR3 loop spans 14 amino acids. Deletions cut 8 bases from V and 5 bases from J, with 18 bases between. CDR1 is SGHTA and CDR2 is FQGNSA in the germline V gene. The CDR3 reads CASRLPGSIETQYF. The CDR3 nucleotides are TGTGCCAGCCGTCTCCCAGGGTCTATTGAGACCCAGTACTTC.

This clonotype was found many times. The chain carries TRBV25-1 and TRBJ2-5, with 7 bases that match TRBD1. Trimming at V came to 3 bases and at J to 4 bases, leaving 8 bases not matched to a gene. The CDR3 consists of 15 residues. Germline V gene lookup returns CDR1 MGHDK and CDR2 SYGVNS. The CDR3 DNA follows: TGTGCCAGCAGTGATTCACGACAGGGCTCAGAGACCCAGTACTTC. This codes for CASSDSRQGSETQYF.

The chain carries TRBV5-1 and TRBJ2-5; 7 nucleotides match TRBD1. The ends lost 1 base at V and 1 base at J; junction bases unmatched: 1. CDR3 size: 14 residues. Germline V gives CDR1 SGHRS, CDR2 YFSETQ. The CDR3 DNA reads TGCGCCAGCAGCTTGACAGGGGCCCAAGAGACCCAGTACTTC. This sequence encodes CASSLTGAQETQYF.